The 16 T cell receptor beta chains given below trace back to one sample, sequenced in a study of blood T cell repertoires in COVID-19. The data were produced by immunoSEQ multiplex PCR, yet TCRdb's version contains in-frame clones alone and is incomplete. This sample has about 260,000 clones, with under 90% found just once. Specimen: peripheral blood. The source of these receptors is a man aged 60 to 75 with acute or convalescent COVID-19.

This clone was recorded only once. The chain uses TRBV6-6 and TRBJ2-7; 8 bases agree with TRBD2. This CDR3 has 16 amino acids. V shed 2 bases, J shed 3 bases, and the junction held 9 bases outside the gene matches. Looked up from germline, CDR1 is MNHNY and CDR2 is SVGAGI (reference sequence). The CDR3 loop reads CASSYPGGRLSYEQYF. CDR3 nucleotides: TGTGCCAGCAGTTACCCGGGCGGGAGGCTCAGCTACGAGCAGTACTTC.

V is TRBV6-6 and J is TRBJ1-5; TRBD1 aligns across 7 bases. Trimming cost V 6 bases and J 1 base; bases outside gene matches: 6. This CDR3 region has 15 residues. Per the germline V gene, CDR1 is MNHNY and CDR2 is SVGAGI (reference sequence). DNA for the CDR3: TGTGCCAGCAGACCAAGACAGGGAAGCAATCAGCCCCAGCATTTT. This translates into CASRPRQGSNQPQHF.

For this clone: The junction shows a germline mismatch at one end, possibly a read error. V is TRBV24-1 and J is TRBJ2-3; TRBD2 matches at 12 bases. The germline CDR1 and CDR2 sequences are KGHDR and SFDVKD. The CDR3 is 18 amino acids. The CDR3 sequence: CATSDPQKTSGSKDTQYF. In DNA, the CDR3 is TGTGCCACCAGTGACCCACAGAAGACTAGCGGGAGCAAAGATACGCAGTATTTT.

The rearrangement joins TRBV25-1 to TRBJ1-2, with D unresolved. The CDR3 sequence is 14 residues long. The germline CDR1 and CDR2 sequences are MGHDK and SYGVNS. V was pared by 10 bases and J by 0 bases, with 15 bases between. CDR3 region: CATLSPQANYGYTF. Here the CDR3 DNA reads TGTGCCACCCTATCCCCCCAGGCTAACTATGGCTACACCTTC.

The V and J genes are TRBV7-9 and TRBJ1-4; TRBD1 agrees at 10 bases. Per germline, CDR1 SEHNR and CDR2 FQNEAQ (reference sequence). With 6 bases clipped from V and 0 bases from J, the junction kept 4 bases outside the gene matches. The CDR3 is 16 residues long. DNA of the CDR3: TGTGCCAGCAGGAAGGGACAGGGGACAACTAATGAAAAACTGTTTTTT. This codes for CASRKGQGTTNEKLFF. The full variable domain, its missing parts supplied by reference TRBV7-9 and TRBJ1-4, is DTGVSQNPRHKITKRGQNVTFRCDPISEHNRLYWYRQTLGQGPEFLTYFQNEAQLEKSRLLSDRFSAERPKGSFSTLEIQRTEQGDSAMYLCASRKGQGTTNEKLFFGSGTQLSVL.

J is TRBJ2-7 and V is TRBV5-1, with D tentatively TRBD1 (6 bases). This CDR3 has 15 residues. The germline V and J ends were trimmed by 4 bases and 5 bases, with 19 bases remaining between them. The germline gives CDR1 SGHRS, CDR2 YFSETQ. In nucleotides, the CDR3 is TGCGCCAGCAGCCAAATTGACAGGATCGGAGACGAGCAGTACTTC. Protein product: CASSQIDRIGDEQYF.

The chain carries TRBV2 and TRBJ2-3, with TRBD2 matching 7 bases. This CDR3 comprises 13 residues. Germline CDR1 SNHLY, CDR2 FYNNEI. The V and J ends lost 8 bases and 5 bases, in that order; junction bases with no gene match: 7. CDR3 DNA sequence: TGTGCCAGCCAATACGGGGGGTTAGATACGCAGTATTTT. Its protein is CASQYGGLDTQYF. The full variable domain, completed using reference TRBV2 and TRBJ2-3, is EPEVTQTPSHQVTQMGQEVILRCVPISNHLYFYWYRQILGQKVEFLVSFYNNEISEKSEIFDDQFSVERPDGSNFTLKIRSTKLEDSAMYFCASQYGGLDTQYFGPGTRLTVL.

The J gene is TRBJ2-3, the V gene TRBV5-1; 11 bases are a match to TRBD1. Germline V gene sequence: CDR1 SGHRS, CDR2 YFSETQ. CDR3 length equals 13 residues. V gave up 4 bases and J gave up 10 bases; unmatched junction bases: 5. The CDR3 nucleotides read TGCGCCAGCAGCGCGGACAGGGGGCCTGCGCAGTATTTT. As protein: CASSADRGPAQYF.

This sequence joins TRBV5-1 and TRBJ2-7; 10 bases match TRBD2. Trimming at V came to 0 bases and at J to 5 bases, leaving 5 bases not matched to a gene. The V gene's germline CDR1 is SGHRS and CDR2 YFSETQ. This CDR3 is built from 15 residues. This CDR3 reads CASSLESGRADEQYF. CDR3 in DNA: TGCGCCAGCAGCTTGGAAAGCGGGAGGGCGGACGAGCAGTACTTC.

This sequence joins TRBV20-1 and TRBJ2-3, with 11 bases aligning to TRBD2. Germline CDR1 and CDR2: DFQATT and SNEGSKA (reference sequence). The length of the CDR3 is 16 residues. J gave up 4 bases and V 5 bases, and 11 bases lay outside the gene matches. The CDR3 DNA reads TGCAGTGCTTGTGAGAGTAGCGGGAGGGCGGCAGATACGCAGTATTTT. Its translation is CSACESSGRAADTQYF.

This sequence joins TRBV24-1 and TRBJ1-2, with TRBD1 as a possible D gene (6 bases). Germline V gene data show CDR1 as KGHDR and CDR2 as SFDVKD. This CDR3 has 13 amino acids. V gave up 9 bases and J gave up 6 bases, with 16 bases separating them. The CDR3 loop is CATAPRWGHGYTF. CDR3 sequence (DNA): TGTGCCACCGCCCCCAGGTGGGGGCATGGCTACACCTTC.

This chain connects TRBV19 to TRBJ2-1; 8 nucleotides match TRBD1. The CDR3 has 16 amino acids. V lost 10 bases to trimming and J lost 5 bases; unmatched junction nucleotides: 16. Per the germline V gene, CDR1 is LNHDA and CDR2 is SQIVND (reference sequence). The CDR3 coding sequence is TGTGCCACTAGGTGGACAGGGCGTGGCCTTGACAATGAGCAGTTCTTC. Its translation is CATRWTGRGLDNEQFF.

The chain joins TRBV5-1 to TRBJ2-3; 10 bases agree with TRBD1. Germline CDR1 SGHRS, CDR2 YFSETQ. The CDR3 runs to 15 residues. V gave up 2 bases and J gave up 6 bases; unmatched junction bases: 6. For the CDR3, the DNA is TGCGCCAGCAGCTTACCGGGACAGGGGTTTGATACGCAGTATTTT. This encodes CASSLPGQGFDTQYF.

The chain carries TRBV12-3 or TRBV12-4 and TRBJ2-5; D is unclear. Trimming removed 6 bases at V and 4 bases at J, with 12 bases between. This CDR3 comprises 13 residues. CDR3 residues: CASSLHDSETQYF. CDR3 coding DNA: TGTGCCAGCAGCTTACATGACTCAGAGACCCAGTACTTC.

The V gene is TRBV18, the J gene TRBJ2-2; 9 nucleotides align to TRBD1. The CDR3 loop spans 14 amino acids. From germline, CDR1 is KGHSH and CDR2 LQKENI. Unmatched junction bases numbered 4, after V lost 4 bases and J lost 7 bases. The DNA for the CDR3 is TGTGCCAGCTCACTACAGGGGGCAATCGGGGAGCTGTTTTTT. Translating gives CASSLQGAIGELFF.

This clone was observed a few times. V is TRBV9 and J is TRBJ1-6; 7 positions match TRBD1. Trimming took 3 bases from V and 14 from J; bases not matched to a gene: 5. Germline V lookup: CDR1 SGDLS, CDR2 YYNGEE. The CDR3 totals 12 residues. The chain's CDR3 is CASSGLTGSLHF. CDR3 DNA: TGTGCCAGCAGCGGCCTGACAGGGTCCCTCCACTTT. The whole variable domain, filled in from reference TRBV9 and TRBJ1-6, reads DSGVTQTPKHLITATGQRVTLRCSPRSGDLSVYWYQQSLDQGLQFLIQYYNGEERAKGNILERFSAQQFPDLHSELNLSSLELGDSALYFCASSGLTGSLHFGNGTRLTVT.